This entry is about one T cell receptor (beta chain). What it recognizes is unknown. Trimming left V 0 bases short and J 2 bases short, with 12 bases between. Germline V gene sequence: CDR1 SGHRS, CDR2 YFSETQ. This CDR3 is built from 15 residues. This record belongs to a study of CD8 T cells in ankylosing spondylitis. Study results and limitations: A CD8+ phenotype characterized the disease-linked clones, which were relatively rare in peripheral blood. For ankylosing spondylitis blood, a TCR beta motif of 7 or 8 highly homologous variants appeared characteristic.

Quantitative 5'-RACE with molecular barcodes produced the TCR beta libraries. A single record per CDR3 protein comes from TCRdb applying MiXCR to the 5' RACE reads. The repertoire holds roughly 180,000 distinct CDR3 sequences, with 9.8% as singletons. V gene TRBV5-1 combines with J gene TRBJ2-7; no firm D call. The source is a female donor with ankylosing spondylitis or in good health (not recorded which). Sequencing used blood, either unsorted or a sorted T cell fraction (not recorded which). The CDR3 sequence is CASSLVLQAAYEQYF. CDR3 in DNA: TGCGCCAGCAGCTTGGTACTGCAGGCGGCCTACGAGCAGTACTTC.